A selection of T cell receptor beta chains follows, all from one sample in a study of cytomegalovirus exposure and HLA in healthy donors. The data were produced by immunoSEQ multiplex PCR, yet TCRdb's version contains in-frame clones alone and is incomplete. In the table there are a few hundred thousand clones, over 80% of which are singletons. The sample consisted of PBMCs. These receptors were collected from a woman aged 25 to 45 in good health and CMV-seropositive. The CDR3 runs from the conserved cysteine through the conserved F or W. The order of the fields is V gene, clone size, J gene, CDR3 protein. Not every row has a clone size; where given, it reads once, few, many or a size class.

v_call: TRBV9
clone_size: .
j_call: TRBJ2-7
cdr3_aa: CASSVGPDYEQYF

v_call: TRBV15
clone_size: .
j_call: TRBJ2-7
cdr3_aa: CATSDRDRGKYEQYF

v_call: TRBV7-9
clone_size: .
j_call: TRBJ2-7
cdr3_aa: CASSLTYEQYF

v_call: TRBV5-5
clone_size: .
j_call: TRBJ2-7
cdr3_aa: CASSLVLSYSYEQYF

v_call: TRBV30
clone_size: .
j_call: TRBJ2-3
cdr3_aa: CAWSPRTNTQYF

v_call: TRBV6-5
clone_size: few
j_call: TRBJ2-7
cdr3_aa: CASKATGFSYEQYF

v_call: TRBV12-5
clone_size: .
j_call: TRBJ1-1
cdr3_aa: CASGSAGMGTEAFF

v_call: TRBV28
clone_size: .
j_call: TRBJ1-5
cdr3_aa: CASTRQGAGSSNQPQHF

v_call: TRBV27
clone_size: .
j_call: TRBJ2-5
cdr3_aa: CASSLRGHLHKETQYF

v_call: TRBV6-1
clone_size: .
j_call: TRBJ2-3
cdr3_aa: CASSVQGADTQYF

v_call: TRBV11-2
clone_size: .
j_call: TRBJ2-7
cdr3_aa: CASSLDSGSMEEQYF

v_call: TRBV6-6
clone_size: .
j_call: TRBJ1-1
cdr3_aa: CASSYPGRDGSAFF

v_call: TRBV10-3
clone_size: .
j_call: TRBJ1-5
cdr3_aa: CAISADRQPQHF

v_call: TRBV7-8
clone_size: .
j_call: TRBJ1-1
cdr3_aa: CASSTRSNTEAFF

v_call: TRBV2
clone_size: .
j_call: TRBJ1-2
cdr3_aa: CASKEGDGYTF

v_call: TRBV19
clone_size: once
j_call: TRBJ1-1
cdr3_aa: CASSKAGGRNTEAFF

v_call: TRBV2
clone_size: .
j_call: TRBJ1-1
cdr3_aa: CASSEDRGPTEAFF

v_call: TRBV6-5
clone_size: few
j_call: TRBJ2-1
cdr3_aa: CASKTTYNEQFF

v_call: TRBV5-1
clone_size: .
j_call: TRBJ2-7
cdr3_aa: CASSEGLAASSYEQYF

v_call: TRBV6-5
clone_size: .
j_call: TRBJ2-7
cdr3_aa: CASSYSARVHEQYF

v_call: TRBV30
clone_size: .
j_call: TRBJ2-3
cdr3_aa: CAWSVTAGADTQYF

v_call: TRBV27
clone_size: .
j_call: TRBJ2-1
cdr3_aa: CASSFHSGPYNEQFF

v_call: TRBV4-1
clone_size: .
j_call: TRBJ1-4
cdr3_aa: CASSQDVRRVTNEKLFF

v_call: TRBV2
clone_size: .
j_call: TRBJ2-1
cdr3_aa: CASNDGGSYNEQFF

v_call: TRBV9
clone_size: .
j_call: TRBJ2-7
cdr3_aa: CASGLAGRRDEQYF

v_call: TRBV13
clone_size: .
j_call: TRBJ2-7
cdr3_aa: CASSPGQGRYEQYF

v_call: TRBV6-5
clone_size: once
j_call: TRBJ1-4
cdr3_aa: CASSYSLGQPEKLFF

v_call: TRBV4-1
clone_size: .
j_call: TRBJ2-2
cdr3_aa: CASSLGRLETGELFF

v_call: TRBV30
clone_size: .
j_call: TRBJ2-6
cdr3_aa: CASTGSGANVLTF

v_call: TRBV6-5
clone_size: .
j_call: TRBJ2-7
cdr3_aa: CASTRQGFHEQYF

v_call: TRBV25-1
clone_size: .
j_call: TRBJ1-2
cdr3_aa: CATSEGTLGYTF

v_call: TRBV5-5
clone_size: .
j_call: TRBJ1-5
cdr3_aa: CASSPSINQPQHF

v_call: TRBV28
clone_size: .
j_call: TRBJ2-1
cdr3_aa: CASSLPLQGHNEQFF

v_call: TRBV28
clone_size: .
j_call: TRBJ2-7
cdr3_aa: CASRRKEQYF

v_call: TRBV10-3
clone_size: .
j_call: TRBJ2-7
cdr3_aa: CATVPSGGTYEQYF

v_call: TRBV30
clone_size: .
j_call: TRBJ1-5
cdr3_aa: CAWNRGNQPQHF

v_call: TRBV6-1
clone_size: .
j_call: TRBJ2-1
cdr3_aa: CASNGFPSGYNEQFF

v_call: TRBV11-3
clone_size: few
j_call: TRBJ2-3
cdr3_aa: CASSFHTDTQYF

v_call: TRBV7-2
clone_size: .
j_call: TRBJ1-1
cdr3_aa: CASSLVSGAEAFF

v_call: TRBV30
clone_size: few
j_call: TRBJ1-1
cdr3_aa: CAWSVGMNTEAFF

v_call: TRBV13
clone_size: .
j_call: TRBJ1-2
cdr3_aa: CASSLDYGYTF

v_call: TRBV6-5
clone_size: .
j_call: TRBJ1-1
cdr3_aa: CASGWDSTEAFF

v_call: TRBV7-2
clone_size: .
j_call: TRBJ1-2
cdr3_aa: CASSSSGYGYTF

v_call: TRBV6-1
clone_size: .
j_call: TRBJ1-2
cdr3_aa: CASSSGELIYGYTF

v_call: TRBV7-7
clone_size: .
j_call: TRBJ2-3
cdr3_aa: CASSLRALSTDTQYF

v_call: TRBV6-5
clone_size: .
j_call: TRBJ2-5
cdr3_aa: CASSSGLREETQYF

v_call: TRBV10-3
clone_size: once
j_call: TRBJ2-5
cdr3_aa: CAISERSTQETQYF

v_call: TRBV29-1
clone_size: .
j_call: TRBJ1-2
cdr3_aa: CSVEDPQKGAPRYGYTF

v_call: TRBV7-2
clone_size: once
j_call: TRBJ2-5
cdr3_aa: CASSRDSQETQYF

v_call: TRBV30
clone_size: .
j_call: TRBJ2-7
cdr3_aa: CAWGKTGGDEQYF

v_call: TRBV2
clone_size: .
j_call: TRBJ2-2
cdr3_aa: CASSAWTSNTGELFF

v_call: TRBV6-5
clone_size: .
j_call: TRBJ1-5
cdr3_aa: CASSPEVHQPQHF

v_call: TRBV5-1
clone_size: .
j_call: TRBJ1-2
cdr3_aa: CASSSARGYTF

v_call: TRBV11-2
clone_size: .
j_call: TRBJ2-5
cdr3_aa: CASTPGGRIRETQYF

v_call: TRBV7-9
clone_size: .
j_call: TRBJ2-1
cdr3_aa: CASSPLAFGNNEQFF